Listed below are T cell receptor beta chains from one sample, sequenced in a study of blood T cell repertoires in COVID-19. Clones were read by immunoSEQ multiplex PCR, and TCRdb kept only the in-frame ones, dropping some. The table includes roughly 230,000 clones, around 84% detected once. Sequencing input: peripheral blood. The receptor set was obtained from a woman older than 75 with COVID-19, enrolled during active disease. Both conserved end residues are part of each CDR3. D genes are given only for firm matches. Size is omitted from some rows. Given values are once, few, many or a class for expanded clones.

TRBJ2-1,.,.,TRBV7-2,CASTYYNEQFF,TGTGCCAGCACCTACTACAATGAGCAGTTCTTC
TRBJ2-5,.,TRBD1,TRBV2,CASNQDRGYETQYF,TGTGCCAGCAACCAGGACAGGGGATACGAGACCCAGTACTTC
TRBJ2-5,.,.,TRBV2,CASSQQGGIQETQYF,TGTGCCAGCAGTCAACAGGGGGGGATCCAAGAGACCCAGTACTTC
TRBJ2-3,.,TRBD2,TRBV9,CASSPLGAGVDTQYF,TGTGCCAGCAGCCCCCTTGGAGCGGGGGTAGATACGCAGTATTTT
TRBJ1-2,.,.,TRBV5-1,CASSPADYGYTF,TGCGCCAGCAGCCCGGCGGACTATGGCTACACCTTC
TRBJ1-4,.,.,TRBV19,CASSIGLSEKLFF,TGTGCCAGTAGTATAGGGTTGAGTGAAAAACTGTTTTTT
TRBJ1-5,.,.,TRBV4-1,CASSQGGHSNQPQHF,TGCGCCAGCAGCCAAGGAGGGCACTCCAATCAGCCCCAGCATTTT
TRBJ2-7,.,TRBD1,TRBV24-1,CATSGGQWPYEQYF,TGTGCCACCAGTGGGGGACAGTGGCCCTACGAGCAGTACTTC
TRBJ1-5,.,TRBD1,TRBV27,CASSESLGTGHQPQHF,TGTGCCAGCAGTGAGTCTTTAGGGACAGGGCATCAGCCCCAGCATTTT
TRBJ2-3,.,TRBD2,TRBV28,CASSTLAGGADTQYF,TGTGCCAGCAGTACACTAGCGGGGGGTGCCGATACGCAGTATTTT
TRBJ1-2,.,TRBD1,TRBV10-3,CAISEDRDYGYTF,TGTGCCATCAGTGAAGACAGGGACTATGGCTACACCTTC
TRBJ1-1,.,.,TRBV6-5,CASSYSAGGLNTEAFF,TGTGCCAGCAGTTACTCTGCTGGGGGCCTGAACACTGAAGCTTTCTTT
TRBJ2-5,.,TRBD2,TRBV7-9,CASSLVLGGGETQYF,TGTGCCAGCAGCTTAGTTTTGGGCGGGGGAGAGACCCAGTACTTC
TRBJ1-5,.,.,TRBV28,CASSLEGRGNQPQHF,TGTGCCAGCAGCTTGGAGGGCCGGGGCAATCAGCCCCAGCATTTT
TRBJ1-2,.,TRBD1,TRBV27,CASRRSSGSQGGGGYTF,TGTGCCAGCCGTCGATCCTCCGGGTCTCAGGGGGGAGGCGGCTACACCTTC
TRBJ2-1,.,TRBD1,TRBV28,CASSSGQGGYNEQFF,TGTGCCAGCAGTTCAGGACAGGGGGGGTACAATGAGCAGTTCTTC
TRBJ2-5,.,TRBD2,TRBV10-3,CATQTSGGQETQYF,TGTGCCACCCAAACTAGCGGGGGGCAAGAGACCCAGTACTTC
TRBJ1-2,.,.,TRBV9,CASSVSGYWVGYTF,TGTGCCAGCAGCGTTTCAGGGTATTGGGTGGGCTACACCTTC
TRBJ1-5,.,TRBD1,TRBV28,CASKGAVGVGNQPQHF,TGTGCCAGCAAGGGGGCGGTGGGAGTGGGCAATCAGCCCCAGCATTTT
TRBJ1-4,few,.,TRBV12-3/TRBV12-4,CASRDSLNEKLFF,TGTGCCAGCCGCGACAGCCTTAATGAAAAACTGTTTTTT
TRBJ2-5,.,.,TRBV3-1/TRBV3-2,CASSQLYSTNQETQYF,TGTGCCAGCAGCCAACTATACTCTACGAACCAAGAGACCCAGTACTTC
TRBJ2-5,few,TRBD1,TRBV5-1,CASSLGQGNQETQYF,TGCGCCAGCAGCTTGGGACAGGGGAATCAAGAGACCCAGTACTTC
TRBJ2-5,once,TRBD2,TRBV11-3,CASKRGGSETQYF,TGTGCCAGCAAGCGGGGGGGGTCGGAGACCCAGTACTTC
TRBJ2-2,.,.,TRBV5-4,CASSSGMAGWSTGELFF,TGTGCCAGCAGCTCCGGGATGGCGGGGTGGAGCACCGGGGAGCTGTTTTTT
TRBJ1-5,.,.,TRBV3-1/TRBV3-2,CASSRGWENQPQHF,TGTGCCAGCAGCCGAGGGTGGGAGAATCAGCCCCAGCATTTT
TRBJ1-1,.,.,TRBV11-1,CASEFMTAEAFF,TGTGCCAGCGAATTTATGACAGCGGAAGCTTTCTTT
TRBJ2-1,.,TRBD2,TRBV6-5,CASSYGTSGNEQFF,TGTGCCAGCAGTTATGGGACTAGCGGCAATGAGCAGTTCTTC
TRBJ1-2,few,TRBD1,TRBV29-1,CSVETGALDGYTF,TGCAGCGTTGAGACAGGGGCCTTAGATGGCTACACCTTC
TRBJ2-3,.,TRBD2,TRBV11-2,CASSLVLAGTTDTQYF,TGTGCCAGCAGCTTAGTTCTAGCGGGGACCACAGATACGCAGTATTTT
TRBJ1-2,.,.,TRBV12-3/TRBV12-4,CASSAGVTAGYTF,TGTGCCAGCAGCGCCGGGGTAACCGCGGGCTACACCTTC
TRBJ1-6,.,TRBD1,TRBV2,CASRNRGGNSPLHF,TGTGCCAGCAGAAACAGGGGGGGGAATTCACCCCTCCACTTT
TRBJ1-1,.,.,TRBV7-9,CASSSAGGRGDTEAFF,TGTGCCAGCAGCTCGGCGGGGGGGAGAGGGGACACTGAAGCTTTCTTT
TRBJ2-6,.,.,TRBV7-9,CASSPHSSGANVLTF,TGTGCCAGCAGCCCGCACAGCTCTGGGGCCAACGTCCTGACTTTC
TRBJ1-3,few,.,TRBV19,CASSSRGRNTIYF,TGTGCCAGTAGTTCGAGAGGGAGAAACACCATATATTTT
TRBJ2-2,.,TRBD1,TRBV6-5,CASRRGTENTGELFF,TGTGCCAGCAGACGAGGGACAGAGAACACCGGGGAGCTGTTTTTT
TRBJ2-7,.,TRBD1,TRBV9,CASSVEDRGLEQYF,TGTGCCAGCAGCGTAGAGGACAGGGGGCTTGAGCAGTACTTC